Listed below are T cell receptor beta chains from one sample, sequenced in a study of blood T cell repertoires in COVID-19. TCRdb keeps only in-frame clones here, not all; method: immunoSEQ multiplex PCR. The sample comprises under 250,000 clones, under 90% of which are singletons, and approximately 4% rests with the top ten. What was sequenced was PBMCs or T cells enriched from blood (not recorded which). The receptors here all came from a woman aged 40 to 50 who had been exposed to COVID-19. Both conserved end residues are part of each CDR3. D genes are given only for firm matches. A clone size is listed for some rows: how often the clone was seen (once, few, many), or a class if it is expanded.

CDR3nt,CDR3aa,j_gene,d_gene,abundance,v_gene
TGTGCCAGCGGGGGACTGCCACCCAATGAGCAGTTCTTC,CASGGLPPNEQFF,TRBJ2-1,.,.,TRBV2
TGTGCCAGCAGCCAGAGTCTCGGGGGAGATACGCAGTATTTT,CASSQSLGGDTQYF,TRBJ2-3,.,once,TRBV4-2
TGTGCTAGCAGCCCCCTGGGAGGGGGGGACAATGAGCAGTTCTTC,CASSPLGGGDNEQFF,TRBJ2-1,.,few,TRBV7-7
TGTGCCAGCAGCCTAATGGGACAAGGAGAGACCCAGTACTTC,CASSLMGQGETQYF,TRBJ2-5,.,.,TRBV7-3
TGTGCCAGCAGCTTGAAAGGGGCAGATACGCAGTATTTT,CASSLKGADTQYF,TRBJ2-3,.,.,TRBV7-2
TGTGCCATCAGTGAGTACGGGGGAGGGACCTACAATGAGCAGTTCTTC,CAISEYGGGTYNEQFF,TRBJ2-1,TRBD2,few,TRBV10-3
TGCGCCAGCAGCTCGACAGGGGGCGGGGGTATTGAAAAACTGTTTTTT,CASSSTGGGGIEKLFF,TRBJ1-4,TRBD1,.,TRBV5-1
TGTGCCAGCTCGCCCGGGACAAAAGGTTATTCACCCCTCCACTTT,CASSPGTKGYSPLHF,TRBJ1-6,.,.,TRBV18
TGTGCCAGCAGGACTCAGACAGGTTTATACGAGCAGTACTTC,CASRTQTGLYEQYF,TRBJ2-7,.,.,TRBV28
TGTGCCAGCAGCCCTAGGGACGGAGGGAGGTTCTACGAGCAGTACTTC,CASSPRDGGRFYEQYF,TRBJ2-7,.,.,TRBV2
TGTGCCACCAGGGACACCGACGGGTCCTACAATGAGCAGTTCTTC,CATRDTDGSYNEQFF,TRBJ2-1,.,.,TRBV24-1
TGTGCCAGCAGCCAAACCGGGACTCCTATGTACTACACCTTC,CASSQTGTPMYYTF,TRBJ1-2,.,.,TRBV3-1/TRBV3-2
TGTGCCAGCTCACAACGGACAGGGGGCGGCATCACTGAAGCTTTCTTT,CASSQRTGGGITEAFF,TRBJ1-1,TRBD1,few,TRBV18
TGTGCCAGCAGTTCGTTATTTGGCTACACCTTC,CASSSLFGYTF,TRBJ1-2,.,.,TRBV12-3/TRBV12-4
TGTGCCAGCAGCTTGGGGCGCGGGGGGGATTCACCCCTCCACTTT,CASSLGRGGDSPLHF,TRBJ1-6,.,once,TRBV5-5
TGTGCCAGCAGCCCGACAGTCCTAGCCGGGGAGCTGTTTTTT,CASSPTVLAGELFF,TRBJ2-2,.,.,TRBV3-1/TRBV3-2